Listed below are T cell receptor beta chains from one sample, sequenced in a study of regulatory T cells in long-lasting Graves disease. One entry per CDR3 protein, called by TCRdb with MiXCR from the multiplex PCR reads. The repertoire holds 500,000 or so distinct CDR3 sequences, with about 17% as singletons. The sample was also linked to a second study, of T cells in Graves' hyperthyroidism and ophthalmopathy.

Sequencing used peripheral blood mononuclear cells (PBMCs), obtained at new diagnosis, from a patient treated with antithyroid drugs. The receptors come from a man in his forties or fifties with Graves disease. CDR3s include the opening cysteine and the closing phenylalanine or tryptophan. The D gene is left open where the match is weak. Clone sizes are given selectively: once, few, many, or a class where the clone is expanded.

v_gene	len	abundance	d_gene	j_gene	CDR3nt	CDR3aa
TRBV20-1	16	-	TRBD1	TRBJ1-1	TGCAGTGCGGAACTCTCCGGGACAGGGCGGCGGACTGAAGCTTTCTTT	CSAELSGTGRRTEAFF
TRBV20-1	14	many	-	TRBJ2-7	TGCAGTGGCCGAGCGCGGCAACTAACCTACGAGCAGTACTTC	CSGRARQLTYEQYF
TRBV12-3/TRBV12-4	14	many	-	TRBJ1-5	TGTGCCAGCAGCGCCGACAGCGGGGGGCAGCCCCAGCATTTT	CASSADSGGQPQHF
TRBV28	13	many	-	TRBJ1-1	TGTGCCGGAGGACGGATGGGGAACACTGAAGCTTTCTTT	CAGGRMGNTEAFF
TRBV19	13	-	-	TRBJ2-3	TGTGCCAGCGAAGGGGGGCGGACAGATACGCAGTATTTT	CASEGGRTDTQYF
TRBV14	17	-	TRBD2	TRBJ2-1	TGTGCCAGCAGCCCCGGACTAGCGGGAGGCTCATGGAATGAGCAGTTCTTC	CASSPGLAGGSWNEQFF
TRBV29-1	12	-	-	TRBJ1-2	TGCAGCGTTGCGGGGGGAGGTTGGGGCTACACCTTC	CSVAGGGWGYTF
TRBV2	14	-	-	TRBJ1-1	TGTGCCAGCAGCGATGTCGGGCCGAACACTGAAGCTTTCTTT	CASSDVGPNTEAFF
TRBV27	16	-	TRBD2	TRBJ2-5	TGTGCCAGCAGTTTTAGACGGGAGGGCCTGGGGGAGACCCAGTACTTC	CASSFRREGLGETQYF
TRBV7-9	16	few	-	TRBJ2-1	TGTGCCAGCAGCCAAGATAGGGGGTATTCCTACAATGAGCAGTTCTTC	CASSQDRGYSYNEQFF
TRBV12-3/TRBV12-4	15	-	TRBD2	TRBJ2-7	TGTGCCAGCAGCCCCGGCGCGGGAGTCACCTACGAGCAGTACTTC	CASSPGAGVTYEQYF
TRBV5-1	16	many	-	TRBJ2-7	TGCGCCAGCAGCGGCGAAACGGGATCGTTTAGCGACGAGCAGTACTTC	CASSGETGSFSDEQYF
TRBV29-1	16	-	TRBD2	TRBJ2-3	TGCAGCGTTGAATTAAGGCGGGAGGGTCGCACAGATACGCAGTATTTT	CSVELRREGRTDTQYF
TRBV11-2	18	many	TRBD2	TRBJ2-3	TGTGCCAGCAGCTTAGTGGCTAGCGGGAGAATTACGACAGATACGCAGTATTTT	CASSLVASGRITTDTQYF
TRBV3-1	12	many	-	TRBJ2-5	TGTGCCAGCAGCCAGTTGGGGGAGACCCAGTACTTC	CASSQLGETQYF
TRBV6-1	15	-	TRBD2	TRBJ2-7	TGTGCCAGCAGTGGGGGACTAGCGGGAGGAAGCGAGCAGTACTTC	CASSGGLAGGSEQYF
TRBV11-3	16	many	-	TRBJ2-2	TGTGCCAGCAGCTTAGATCCCAGGGTGAACACCGGGGAGCTGTTTTTT	CASSLDPRVNTGELFF
TRBV7-9	15	-	TRBD2	TRBJ2-1	TGTGCCAGCAGCCTCTCCATAGCGGGAGGTGATGAGCAGTTCTTC	CASSLSIAGGDEQFF
TRBV12-3/TRBV12-4	15	many	TRBD2	TRBJ2-1	TGTGCCAGCAGTTTCGGGACTAGCGGGTCATGGGAGCAGTTCTTC	CASSFGTSGSWEQFF
TRBV25-1	13	-	-	TRBJ2-5	TGTGCCAGCCTCGGAGGGCCGCGGGAGACCCAGTACTTC	CASLGGPRETQYF
TRBV19	14	-	TRBD2	TRBJ2-7	TGTGCCAGTAGTATTGGAGGGAGGGCAAGGGAGCAGTACTTC	CASSIGGRAREQYF
TRBV7-2	13	few	-	TRBJ1-4	TGTGCCAGCAGGGCCCGGGCAGCCGAAAAACTGTTTTTT	CASRARAAEKLFF
TRBV20-1	11	many	-	TRBJ2-1	TGCAGTGCTACCCCACTAGGGGAGCAGTTCTTC	CSATPLGEQFF
TRBV7-3	13	-	-	TRBJ2-7	TGTGCCAGCAGCAGAATCAGGGAGGACGAGCAGTACTTC	CASSRIREDEQYF
TRBV7-9	16	-	-	TRBJ2-1	TGTGCCAGCAGCCCAACGCCTAGCTTGGACTACAATGAGCAGTTCTTC	CASSPTPSLDYNEQFF
TRBV7-8	13	many	-	TRBJ2-5	TGTGCCAGCAGCCCGACAGTCATGGAGACCCAGTACTTC	CASSPTVMETQYF
TRBV20-1	13	many	-	TRBJ2-3	TGCAGTGCCCGGCCGAGAGTCACAGATACGCAGTATTTT	CSARPRVTDTQYF
TRBV7-2	13	-	-	TRBJ2-2	TGTGCCAGCAGCCGGAGACCAGCGGGGGAGCTGTTTTTT	CASSRRPAGELFF
TRBV5-1	14	few	-	TRBJ1-3	TGCGCCAGCAGCTCCGGGACGACTGGAAACACCATATATTTT	CASSSGTTGNTIYF
TRBV13	16	few	TRBD1	TRBJ1-3	TGTGCCAGCAGTACCCCGGGACAGGGCACAGGAAACACCATATATTTT	CASSTPGQGTGNTIYF
TRBV14	15	few	-	TRBJ2-1	TGTGCCAGCAGCCAGGCTGGGGGGCAGTACAATGAGCAGTTCTTC	CASSQAGGQYNEQFF
TRBV24-1	17	-	TRBD1	TRBJ2-6	TGTGCCACCAGTGACACCCGGACAGGGGCTGGGGCCAACGTCCTGACTTTC	CATSDTRTGAGANVLTF
TRBV10-1	15	-	-	TRBJ2-1	TGCGCCAGCAACCATCGCGGACGCTCCTACAATGAGCAGTTCTTC	CASNHRGRSYNEQFF
TRBV12-5	15	many	TRBD1	TRBJ2-7	TGTGCTAGTGGATCCGGGACAGGTAGAACCTACGAGCAGTACTTC	CASGSGTGRTYEQYF
TRBV2	14	many	-	TRBJ2-1	TGTGCCAGCACGGGGGGAGGGGGATACAATGAGCAGTTCTTC	CASTGGGGYNEQFF
TRBV7-9	13	few	TRBD1	TRBJ1-1	TGTGCCAGCAGCTTAGAGACAGGGGAAAGCGCTTTCTTT	CASSLETGESAFF
TRBV5-1	14	few	-	TRBJ2-5	TGCGCCAGCAGCGCGCAAGGGGGGCAAGAGACCCAGTACTTC	CASSAQGGQETQYF
TRBV6-1	10	few	-	TRBJ2-2	TGTGCCAGCAGATCCGGGGAGCTGTTTTTT	CASRSGELFF
TRBV12-3/TRBV12-4	14	few	-	TRBJ1-6	TGTGCCAGCAGGAGCGGGGCTGGGAATTCACCCCTCCACTTT	CASRSGAGNSPLHF
TRBV2	13	few	-	TRBJ1-1	TGTGCCAGCAGTGACCCGGTGGGCACTGAAGCTTTCTTT	CASSDPVGTEAFF
TRBV28	16	many	-	TRBJ2-7	TGTGCCAGCAGTTTACATATTAGCGGTAGCTCCTACGAGCAGTACTTC	CASSLHISGSSYEQYF
TRBV3-1	14	many	-	TRBJ2-1	TGTGCCAGCAGCCACACCCGGGACAACAATGAGCAGTTCTTC	CASSHTRDNNEQFF
TRBV7-2	14	-	-	TRBJ2-7	TGTGCCAGCAGAGATAGCCGTTCAAGTTACGAGCAGTACTTC	CASRDSRSSYEQYF
TRBV2	12	many	-	TRBJ2-7	TGTGCCAGCAGTGAAGGTGACTACGAGCAGTACTTC	CASSEGDYEQYF
TRBV30	14	many	-	TRBJ2-7	TGTGCCTGGAGTGTTGAGCCGGACTCCTACGAGCAGTACTTC	CAWSVEPDSYEQYF
TRBV19	16	-	TRBD2	TRBJ2-5	TGTGCCAGTAGGGAACTAGCGGGCACCAGCCAAGAGACCCAGTACTTC	CASRELAGTSQETQYF
TRBV5-1	12	many	-	TRBJ1-1	TGCGCCAGCGGAGAGGGGTACACTGAAGCTTTCTTT	CASGEGYTEAFF
TRBV25-1	15	few	-	TRBJ2-5	TGTGCCAGCAGTGACCGGGAGCCACCATGGGAGACCCAGTACTTC	CASSDREPPWETQYF
TRBV15	14	-	-	TRBJ1-1	TGTGCCACCAGCAGAGAAGGGTTCAGCGGTGAAGCTTTCTTT	CATSREGFSGEAFF
TRBV20-1	11	many	-	TRBJ2-3	TGCAGTGCGGAAGGAGCTGATACGCAGTATTTT	CSAEGADTQYF
TRBV2	18	-	TRBD1	TRBJ2-6	TGTGCCAGCAGGGGACCGGGACAGTTTTTCTCTGGGGCCAACGTCCTGACTTTC	CASRGPGQFFSGANVLTF
TRBV28	15	many	-	TRBJ2-1	TGTGCCAGCAGTTTACGCGACACTGGTTACAATGAGCAGTTCTTC	CASSLRDTGYNEQFF
TRBV28	12	many	-	TRBJ1-2	TGTGCCAGCAGTTCGTCGAGCCCAGACTACACCTTC	CASSSSSPDYTF
TRBV11-2	14	many	-	TRBJ2-1	TGTGCCAGCAGCCTGAACAGGGTAGTGAGTGAGCAGTTCTTC	CASSLNRVVSEQFF